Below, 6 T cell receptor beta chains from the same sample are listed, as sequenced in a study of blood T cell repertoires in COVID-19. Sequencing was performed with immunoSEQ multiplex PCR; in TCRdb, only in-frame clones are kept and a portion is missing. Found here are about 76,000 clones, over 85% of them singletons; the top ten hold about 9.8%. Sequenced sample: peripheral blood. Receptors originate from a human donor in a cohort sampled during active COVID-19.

The CDR3 DNA is TGTGCCAGCAGCCTCGGAGCGGGAGGGTTTAAAGAGACCCAGTACTTC. Translating it yields CASSLGAGGFKETQYF. This rearrangement joins TRBV11-2 to TRBJ2-5; 10 bases line up with TRBD2. V shed 5 bases and J 3 bases; nucleotides not matched to a gene: 9. CDR3 length equals 16 residues. Germline values: CDR1 SGHAT, CDR2 FQNNGV.

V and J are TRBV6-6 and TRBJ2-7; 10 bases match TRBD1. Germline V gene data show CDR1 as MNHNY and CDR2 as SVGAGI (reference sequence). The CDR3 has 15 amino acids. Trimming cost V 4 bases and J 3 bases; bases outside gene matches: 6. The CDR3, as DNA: TGTGCCAGCAGTTTCCGGGACAGGGGACTCTACGAGCAGTACTTC. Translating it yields CASSFRDRGLYEQYF.

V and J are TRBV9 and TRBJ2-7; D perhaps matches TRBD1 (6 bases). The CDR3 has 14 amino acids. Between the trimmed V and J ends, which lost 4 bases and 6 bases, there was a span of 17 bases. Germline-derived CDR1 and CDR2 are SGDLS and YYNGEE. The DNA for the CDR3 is TGTGCCAGCAGCCTTGCAGCAACAGGGCCCGAGCAGTACTTC. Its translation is CASSLAATGPEQYF. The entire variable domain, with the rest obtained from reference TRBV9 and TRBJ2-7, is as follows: DSGVTQTPKHLITATGQRVTLRCSPRSGDLSVYWYQQSLDQGLQFLIQYYNGEERAKGNILERFSAQQFPDLHSELNLSSLELGDSALYFCASSLAATGPEQYFGPGTRLTVT.

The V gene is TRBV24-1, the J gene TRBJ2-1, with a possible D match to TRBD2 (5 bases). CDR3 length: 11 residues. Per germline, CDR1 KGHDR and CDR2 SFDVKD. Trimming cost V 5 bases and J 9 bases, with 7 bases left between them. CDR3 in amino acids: CATSALGEQFF. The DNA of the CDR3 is TGTGCCACCAGTGCACTAGGTGAGCAGTTCTTC.

For the CDR3, the DNA is TGCAGCGTTCAAGGACGGAGTACAGGGCCAGCATACTCTGGAAACACCATATATTTT. Its protein is CSVQGRSTGPAYSGNTIYF. The gene calls are TRBV29-1 and TRBJ1-3, with a possible D match to TRBD1 (6 bases). This CDR3 comprises 19 residues. CDR1 is SQVTM, CDR2 ANQGSEA, per germline. Trimming removed 5 bases from V and 0 bases from J, with 26 bases in between.

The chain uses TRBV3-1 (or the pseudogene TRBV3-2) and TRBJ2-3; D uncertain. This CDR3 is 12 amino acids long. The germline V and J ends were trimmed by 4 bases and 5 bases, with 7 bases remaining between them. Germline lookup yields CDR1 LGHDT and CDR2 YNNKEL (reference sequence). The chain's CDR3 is CASSPNGDTQYF. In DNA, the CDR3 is TGTGCCAGCAGCCCTAACGGAGATACGCAGTATTTT.